Listed here are 5 T cell receptor beta chains from one sample, sequenced in a study of T cell repertoires in cytomegalovirus infection. TCRdb independently ran MiXCR on the reads; one entry per CDR3 protein. The sample comprises around 320,000 distinct CDR3 sequences, more than 8% of which are singletons, and roughly 4.5% rests with the top ten. Sequencing was performed on PBMCs. All receptors derive from a human donor in good health (CMV status not recorded). Some clones in this sample may be carry-over from other donors' samples.

The chain employs TRBV5-1 and TRBJ1-2; D might be TRBD1 (5 bases). The germline V gene encodes CDR1 SGHRS and CDR2 YFSETQ. Trimming cost V 4 bases and J 2 bases, with 15 bases left between them. This CDR3 spans 15 amino acids. The CDR3 region has the DNA TGCGCCAGCAGCCCGCGGGAGGGGCGGAACTATGGCTACACCTTC. It codes for CASSPREGRNYGYTF.

The chain combines TRBV4-3 with TRBJ1-1; maybe TRBD1 (5 bases). The CDR3 runs 18 residues. CDR1 is LGHNA and CDR2 is YSLEER in the germline V gene. Trimming left V 0 bases short and J 4 bases short, with 21 bases between. DNA of the CDR3: TGCGCCAGCAGCCAAGAATTAGGGGCAGTCGGATGGGGCACTGAAGCTTTCTTT. Residues: CASSQELGAVGWGTEAFF.

In this sample, this clonotype turned up many times. V is TRBV7-6 and J is TRBJ2-3, with 11 positions matching TRBD1. Germline CDR1 is SGHVS and CDR2 is FNYEAQ. This CDR3 comprises 14 residues. V shed 3 bases, J shed 4 bases, and the junction held 0 bases outside the gene matches. CDR3: CASSLGQGADTQYF. DNA for the CDR3: TGTGCCAGCAGCTTGGGACAGGGGGCAGATACGCAGTATTTT.

This clonotype has ten or more counts. The chain links TRBV7-2 to TRBJ2-1; the match to TRBD2 covers 8 bases. The CDR3 contains 16 residues. V trimming: 5 bases; J trimming: 4 bases; junction bases outside the gene matches: 10. Germline values: CDR1 SGHTA, CDR2 FQGNSA. The CDR3 loop reads CASSAPRAGAYNEQFF. The CDR3 nucleotides are TGTGCCAGCAGCGCACCGAGAGCGGGAGCGTACAATGAGCAGTTCTTC.

On this clonotype itself: A much larger clone is a single base away; this may be a read error. The V call is TRBV6-6, the J call TRBJ1-1; TRBD1 might be the D (6 bases). V dropped 6 bases and J dropped 4 bases, with 12 bases sitting between them. CDR1 is MNHNY and CDR2 is SVGAGI in the germline V gene (reference sequence). The CDR3 spans 13 residues. The DNA of the CDR3 is TGTGCCAGCAGGATACAGGGCGGCACTGAAGCTTTCTTT. It translates to CASRIQGGTEAFF.